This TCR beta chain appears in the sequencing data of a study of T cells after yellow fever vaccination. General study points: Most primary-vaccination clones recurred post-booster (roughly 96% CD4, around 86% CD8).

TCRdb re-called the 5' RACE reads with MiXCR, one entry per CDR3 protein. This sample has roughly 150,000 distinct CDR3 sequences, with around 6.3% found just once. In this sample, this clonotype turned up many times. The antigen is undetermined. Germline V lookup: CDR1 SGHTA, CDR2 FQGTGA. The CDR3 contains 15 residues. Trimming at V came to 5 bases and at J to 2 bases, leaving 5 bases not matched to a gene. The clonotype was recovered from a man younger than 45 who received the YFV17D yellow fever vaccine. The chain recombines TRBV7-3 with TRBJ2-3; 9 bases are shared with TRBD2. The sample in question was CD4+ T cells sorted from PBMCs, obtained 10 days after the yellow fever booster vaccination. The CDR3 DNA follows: TGTGCCAGCAGCCTCGTAGCGGGGGCCACAGATACGCAGTATTTT. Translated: CASSLVAGATDTQYF.